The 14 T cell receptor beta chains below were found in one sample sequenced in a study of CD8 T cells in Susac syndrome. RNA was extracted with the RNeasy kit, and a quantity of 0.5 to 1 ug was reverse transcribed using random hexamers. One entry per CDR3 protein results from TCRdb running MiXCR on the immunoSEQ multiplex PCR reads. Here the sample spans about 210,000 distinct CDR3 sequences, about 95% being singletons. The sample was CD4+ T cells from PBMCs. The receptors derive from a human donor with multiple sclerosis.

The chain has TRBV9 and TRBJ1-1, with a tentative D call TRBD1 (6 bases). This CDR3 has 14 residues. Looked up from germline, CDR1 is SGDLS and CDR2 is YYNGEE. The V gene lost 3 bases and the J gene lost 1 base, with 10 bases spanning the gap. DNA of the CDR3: TGTGCCAGCAGCGCAGGGGAGTGGAACACTGAAGCTTTCTTT. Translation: CASSAGEWNTEAFF.

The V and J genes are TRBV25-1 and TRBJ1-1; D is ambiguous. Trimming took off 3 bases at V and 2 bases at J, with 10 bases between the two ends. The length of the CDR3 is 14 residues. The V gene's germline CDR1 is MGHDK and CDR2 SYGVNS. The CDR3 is CASSDIGRNTEAFF. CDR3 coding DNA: TGTGCCAGCAGTGACATAGGCAGAAACACTGAAGCTTTCTTT. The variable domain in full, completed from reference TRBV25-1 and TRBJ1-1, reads EADIYQTPRYLVIGTGKKITLECSQTMGHDKMYWYQQDPGMELHLIHYSYGVNSTEKGDLSSESTVSRIRTEHFPLTLESARPSHTSQYLCASSDIGRNTEAFFGQGTRLTVV.

The CDR3 bases are TGCGCCAGCGCCGAGCCCTATAATTCACCCCTCCACTTT. As protein: CASAEPYNSPLHF. The chain uses TRBV10-2 and TRBJ1-6; D uncertain. Germline values: CDR1 WSHSY, CDR2 SAAADI. The CDR3 loop spans 13 amino acids. V lost 8 bases to trimming and J lost 2 bases, with 7 bases between them.

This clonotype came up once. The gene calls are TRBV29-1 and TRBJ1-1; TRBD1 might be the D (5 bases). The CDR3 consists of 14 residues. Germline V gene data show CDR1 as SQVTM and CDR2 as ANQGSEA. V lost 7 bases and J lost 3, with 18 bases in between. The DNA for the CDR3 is TGCAGCGGTAGACAAGGGTTCAGGGACACTGAAGCTTTCTTT. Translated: CSGRQGFRDTEAFF.

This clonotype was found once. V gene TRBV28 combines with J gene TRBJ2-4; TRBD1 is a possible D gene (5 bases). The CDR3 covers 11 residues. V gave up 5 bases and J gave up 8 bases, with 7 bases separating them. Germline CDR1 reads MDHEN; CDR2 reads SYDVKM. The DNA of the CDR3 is TGTGCCAGCAGTCAGGGTTACATTCAGTACTTC. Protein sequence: CASSQGYIQYF.

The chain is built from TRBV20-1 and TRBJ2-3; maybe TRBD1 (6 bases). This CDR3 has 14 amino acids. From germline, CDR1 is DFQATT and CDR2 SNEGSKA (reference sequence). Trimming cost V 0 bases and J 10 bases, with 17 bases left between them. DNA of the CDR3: TGCAGTGCTAGAGATCGTCAGGGGAGTGTTGCGCAGTATTTT. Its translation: CSARDRQGSVAQYF.

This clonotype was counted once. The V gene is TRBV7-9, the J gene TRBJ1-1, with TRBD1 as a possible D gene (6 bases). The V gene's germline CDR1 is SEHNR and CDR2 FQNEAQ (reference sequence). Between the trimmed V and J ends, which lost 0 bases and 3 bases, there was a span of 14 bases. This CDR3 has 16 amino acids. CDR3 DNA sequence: TGTGCCAGCAGCTTAGCGGAGAGGGGACAAGACACTGAAGCTTTCTTT. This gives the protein CASSLAERGQDTEAFF.

This CDR3 is CASSWVGAVTDTQYF. The CDR3 DNA reads TGTGCCAGCAGTTGGGTGGGGGCCGTTACAGATACGCAGTATTTT. The chain joins TRBV11-2 to TRBJ2-3; D may be TRBD1 (6 bases). CDR3 size: 15 residues. Per the germline V gene, CDR1 is SGHAT and CDR2 is FQNNGV. V was shortened by 6 bases and J by 3 bases, with 16 bases between the two germline ends.

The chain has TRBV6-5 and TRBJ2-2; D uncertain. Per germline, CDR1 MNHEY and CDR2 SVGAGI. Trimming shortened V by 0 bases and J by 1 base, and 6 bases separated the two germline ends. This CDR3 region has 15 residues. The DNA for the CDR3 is TGTGCCAGCAGTTACTCGCTAGTGAACACCGGGGAGCTGTTTTTT. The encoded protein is CASSYSLVNTGELFF.

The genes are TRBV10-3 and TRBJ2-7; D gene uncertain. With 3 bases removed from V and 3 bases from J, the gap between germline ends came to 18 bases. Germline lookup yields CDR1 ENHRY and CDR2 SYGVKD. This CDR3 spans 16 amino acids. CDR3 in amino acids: CAISDQVDLPNYEQYF. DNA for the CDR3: TGTGCCATCAGTGACCAAGTGGACCTACCGAACTACGAGCAGTACTTC.

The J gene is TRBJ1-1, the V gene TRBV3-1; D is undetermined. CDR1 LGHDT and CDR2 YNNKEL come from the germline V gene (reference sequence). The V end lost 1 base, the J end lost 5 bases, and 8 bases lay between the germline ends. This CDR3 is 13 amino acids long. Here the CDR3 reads CASSQGGGTEAFF. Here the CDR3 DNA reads TGTGCCAGCAGCCAAGGCGGAGGGACTGAAGCTTTCTTT.

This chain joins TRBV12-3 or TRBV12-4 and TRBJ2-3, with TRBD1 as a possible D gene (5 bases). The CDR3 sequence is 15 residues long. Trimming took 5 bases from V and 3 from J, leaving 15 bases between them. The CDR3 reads CASSNGTKGTDTQYF. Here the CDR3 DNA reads TGTGCCAGCAGTAACGGAACCAAGGGGACAGATACGCAGTATTTT.

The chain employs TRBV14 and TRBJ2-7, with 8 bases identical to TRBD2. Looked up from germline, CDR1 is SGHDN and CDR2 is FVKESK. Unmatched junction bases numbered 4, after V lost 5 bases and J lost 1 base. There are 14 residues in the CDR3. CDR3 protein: CASSNSGTSYEQYF. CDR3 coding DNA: TGTGCCAGCAGCAATAGCGGGACATCCTACGAGCAGTACTTC. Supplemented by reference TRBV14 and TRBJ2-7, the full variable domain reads EAGVTQFPSHSVIEKGQTVTLRCDPISGHDNLYWYRRVMGKEIKFLLHFVKESKQDESGMPNNRFLAERTGGTYSTLKVQPAELEDSGVYFCASSNSGTSYEQYFGPGTRLTVT.

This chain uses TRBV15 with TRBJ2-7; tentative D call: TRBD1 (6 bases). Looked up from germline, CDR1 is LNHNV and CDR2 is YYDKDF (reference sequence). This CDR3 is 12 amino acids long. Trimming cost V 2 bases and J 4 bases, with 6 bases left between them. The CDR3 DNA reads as TGTGCCACCAGCAGACAGGGGTACGAGCAGTACTTC. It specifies CATSRQGYEQYF.